This TCR beta chain was profiled in a study of a mutant IDH1 vaccine in newly diagnosed glioma (dated by TCRdb to the early 2020s). Regarding the study in general: In the chemotherapy-containing groups, vaccination started alongside temozolomide cycles, whereas in patients who had radiotherapy alone it started 4-6 weeks after radiotherapy. The roughly 30 treated patients were approximately 62% male and about 38% female, with a mean age of roughly 40 years. Before enrollment, patients had received standard therapy of radiotherapy alone, temozolomide alone, or radiochemotherapy with temozolomide; most received the combination. The week-35 safety follow-up took place at visit V12, and the week-47 end of study took place at visit V13. Peripheral blood was collected at six visits: V03 (baseline), V05, V07, V10, V12 and V13. Longitudinal TCRB deep sequencing was performed for about two dozen treated patients wherever samples were available for exploratory analyses.

The library came from the immunoSEQ multiplex PCR assay. The hsTCRB Kit was used according to the manufacturer's protocol to amplify rearranged TCR beta chain sequences. Sequencing of TCRB libraries was carried out on an Illumina MiSeq. The source study handled its data this way. The kit vendor's proprietary platform handled demultiplexing, trimming and gene mapping. In TCRdb, the immuneACCESS table is reduced to in-frame sequences with V and J assigned. These tables do not hold every clone; where another copy was compared, an unresolved V gene accounts for under half, and the others remain unexplained. V and J calls and clone size follow that table, whereas D and trimming were derived from the DNA. The sample table contains tens of thousands of clones; only one count was recorded for more than 65% of them. The ten largest clones capture about 7.6% of the sample. V has 4 bases trimmed and J has 6 bases trimmed; junction bases matching no gene number 8. According to the germline V gene, CDR1 reads MNHEY and CDR2 reads SVGAGI. Spanning cysteine to phenylalanine, the CDR3 consists of 15 amino acids. Left in the record is the CDR3 DNA by itself, 45 bases read in frame from the first base.

About this clone: Its antigen is not yet known. Per-base qualities were not stored, and no clone one base away is much larger.

The time point label for this specimen denotes: week 35, safety follow-up. Every vaccine dose consisted of 300 ug of a 20-mer mutant IDH1 peptide in Montanide, administered subcutaneously together with topical imiquimod. Across visits V03 through V10, patients got a total of eight vaccinations, given in weeks 1, 3, 5, 7, 11, 15, 19 and 23. Newly diagnosed WHO grade 3 or 4 IDH1-mutant astrocytomas showing loss of nuclear ATRX were present in the donors. The samples were drawn from NOA16, a multicentre, single-arm, open-label phase I trial in Germany that tested a mutant IDH1 peptide vaccine in humans for the first time. Genomic DNA for TCRB sequencing was extracted from EDTA blood using the DNeasy Blood and Tissue Kit. The paper's findings and limits, for the study overall: Availability determined which PBMC samples were chosen for TCRB deep sequencing. The authors noted that analyses of patient blood samples could not be reproduced because of sample limitations. Changes in the top peripheral T cell clonotypes picked up by TCRB sequencing did not appear to be linked to pseudoprogression. Vaccine-induced immune responses across multiple MHC alleles were detected in approximately 94% of patients.

The chain is made from TRBV6-5 and TRBJ2-2, with TRBD1 matching 7 junction bases. The clonotype comes from a man aged 50 or older with glioma. The sample consisted of PBMCs, taken from a glioma patient whose treatment included an IDH1 peptide vaccine. The CDR3 reads as follows: CASSLTGQGSGELFF. In nucleotide form, the sequence is TGTGCCAGCAGTTTGACAGGGCAGGGATCCGGGGAGCTGTTTTTT.